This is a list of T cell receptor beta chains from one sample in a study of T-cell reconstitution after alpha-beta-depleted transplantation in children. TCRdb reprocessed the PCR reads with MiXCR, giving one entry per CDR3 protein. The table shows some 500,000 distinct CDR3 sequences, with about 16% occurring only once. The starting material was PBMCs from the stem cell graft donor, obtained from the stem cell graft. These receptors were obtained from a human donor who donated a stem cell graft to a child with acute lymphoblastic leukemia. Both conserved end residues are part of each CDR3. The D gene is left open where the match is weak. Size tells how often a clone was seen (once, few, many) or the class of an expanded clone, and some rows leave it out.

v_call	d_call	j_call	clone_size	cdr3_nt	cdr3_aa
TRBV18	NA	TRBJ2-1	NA	TGTGCCAGCTCACCACCGGCTAGACCACTCTACAATGAGCAGTTCTTC	CASSPPARPLYNEQFF
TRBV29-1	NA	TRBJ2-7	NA	TGCAGCGCAATTTGGACGGACCTCTCCTACGAGCAGTACTTC	CSAIWTDLSYEQYF
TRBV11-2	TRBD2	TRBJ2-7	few	TGTGCCAGCAGCCCCGAATCGGGACTACCCTACGAGCAGTACTTC	CASSPESGLPYEQYF
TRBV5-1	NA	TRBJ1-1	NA	TGCGCCAGCAGAACCCCCCGGGAGAACACTGAAGCTTTCTTT	CASRTPRENTEAFF
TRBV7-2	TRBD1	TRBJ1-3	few	TGTGCCAGCAGCTTAATGACAGGGACAAACACCATATATTTT	CASSLMTGTNTIYF
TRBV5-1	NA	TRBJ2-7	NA	TGCGCCAGCAGCTTGTTTCCACCAGGGACCTCCGGCTACGAGCAGTACTTC	CASSLFPPGTSGYEQYF
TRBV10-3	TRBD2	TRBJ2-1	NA	TGTGCCATCAGTGAGCGAGTGGCGGGAGGGCATGCGGGAGATGAGCAGTTCTTC	CAISERVAGGHAGDEQFF
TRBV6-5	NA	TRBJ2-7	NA	TGTGCCAGCAGTTACTCGCCAGCGGAGGGGTACGAGCAGTACTTC	CASSYSPAEGYEQYF
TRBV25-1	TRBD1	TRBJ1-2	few	TGTGCCAGCAGTGCCCGGGACAGGGTCCTCGGAGGCTACACCTTC	CASSARDRVLGGYTF
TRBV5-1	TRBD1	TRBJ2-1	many	TGTGCCAGCAGTCTACAGGGGAGCTCCTACAATGAGCAGTTCTTC	CASSLQGSSYNEQFF
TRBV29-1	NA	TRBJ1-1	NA	TGCAGCGTTGACCCGGGGAACACTGAAGCTTTCTTT	CSVDPGNTEAFF
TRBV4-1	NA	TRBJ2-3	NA	TGCGCCGGCAGCCAAGGTCGGGCTAGCGGCACAGATACGCAGTATTTT	CAGSQGRASGTDTQYF
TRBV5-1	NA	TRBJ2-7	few	TGCGCCAGCAGCTTGCAAGGGGCTGATGGCGAGCAGTACTTC	CASSLQGADGEQYF
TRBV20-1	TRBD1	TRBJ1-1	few	TGCAGTGCTCCCGGGACAGGGTCAAACACTGAAGCTTTCTTT	CSAPGTGSNTEAFF
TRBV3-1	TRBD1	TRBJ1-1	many	TGTGCCAGCAGCCCCTGGACAGGGAACACTGAAGCTTTCTTT	CASSPWTGNTEAFF
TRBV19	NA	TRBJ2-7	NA	TGTGCCAGTAGTATTCAGGGGGAGGGCCTCTACGAGCAGTACTTC	CASSIQGEGLYEQYF
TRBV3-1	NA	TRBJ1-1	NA	TGTGCCAGCAGCCAAGGGCTGCTTGAAGCTTTCTTT	CASSQGLLEAFF
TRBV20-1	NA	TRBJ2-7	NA	TGCAGTGCTAGCGATTGGACGACTTCCCCCTACGAGCAGTACTTC	CSASDWTTSPYEQYF
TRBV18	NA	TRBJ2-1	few	TGTGCCAGCTCACCGGACACAAATGAGCAGTTCTTC	CASSPDTNEQFF
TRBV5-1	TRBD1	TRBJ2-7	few	TGCGCCAGCAGCTTAGGCGGGACAGGAGTCTACGAGCAGTACTTC	CASSLGGTGVYEQYF
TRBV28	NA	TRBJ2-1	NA	TGTGCCAGCCACCTTACTCCCGGGGCAGGCAAAAATGAGCAGTTCTTC	CASHLTPGAGKNEQFF
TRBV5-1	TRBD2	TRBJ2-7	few	TGCGCCAGCAGCTCCCTAGCGGGCTGGGTCGAGCAGTACTTC	CASSSLAGWVEQYF
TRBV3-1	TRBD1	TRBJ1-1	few	TGTGCCAGCAGCCTCGCCGACAGGGAAGGAACTGAAGCTTTCTTT	CASSLADREGTEAFF
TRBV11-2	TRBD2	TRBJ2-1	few	TGTGCCAGCAGCTTTACAGGGACACCGGGACTAGCGGGAGGGTCGTATGAGCAGTTCTTC	CASSFTGTPGLAGGSYEQFF
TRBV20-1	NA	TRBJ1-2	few	TGCAGCGCGGACATTGCCTATGGCTACACCTTC	CSADIAYGYTF
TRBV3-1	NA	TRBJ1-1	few	TGTGCCAGCAGCCATCCCCTAAGGACCACTGAAGCTTTCTTT	CASSHPLRTTEAFF
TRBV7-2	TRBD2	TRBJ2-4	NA	TGTGCCAGCAGCTTAACGACTAGCGGAGTAGCCAAAAACATTCAGTACTTC	CASSLTTSGVAKNIQYF
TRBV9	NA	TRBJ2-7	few	TGTGCCAGCAGCGTAGGTGCGATTCCCTCCTACGAGCAGTACTTC	CASSVGAIPSYEQYF
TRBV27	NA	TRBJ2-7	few	TGTGCCAGCAGTTCGGGTAAGGTATTGTACGAGCAGTACTTC	CASSSGKVLYEQYF
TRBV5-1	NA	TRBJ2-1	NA	TGCGCCAGCAGCCTCGAAGGGGGGGAGTACAATGAGCAGTTCTTC	CASSLEGGEYNEQFF
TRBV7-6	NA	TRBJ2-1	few	TGTGCCAGCAGCTTAACCTACCGGGACAATGAGCAGTTCTTC	CASSLTYRDNEQFF
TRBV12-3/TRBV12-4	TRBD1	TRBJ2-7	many	TGTGCCAGCAGTCCCCCGGACAGGGTGGACGAGCAGTACTTC	CASSPPDRVDEQYF
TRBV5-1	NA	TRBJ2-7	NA	TGCGCCAGCCTCTCAGGGGCGGGAGAGGACGACGAGCAGTACTTC	CASLSGAGEDDEQYF
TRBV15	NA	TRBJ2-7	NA	TGTGCCACCAGCAGCCTCTCTGGGGGGCTAGTGAAGTACTTC	CATSSLSGGLVKYF
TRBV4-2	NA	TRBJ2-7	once	TGTGCCAGCAGCCCCCTAGGGTTCTACGAGCAGTACTTC	CASSPLGFYEQYF
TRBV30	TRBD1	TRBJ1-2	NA	TGTGCCTCTCGACCCTTCAGGGGGCGCAACTATGGCTACACCTTC	CASRPFRGRNYGYTF
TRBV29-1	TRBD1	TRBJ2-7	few	TGCAGCGTTGAAGTGGGCTTACAGGGACAGGACCCCTACGAGCAGTACTTC	CSVEVGLQGQDPYEQYF
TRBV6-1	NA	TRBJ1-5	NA	TGTGCCAGCACTGGTATCGCCGGGAGGCAGGAGGATCAGCCCCAGCATTTT	CASTGIAGRQEDQPQHF
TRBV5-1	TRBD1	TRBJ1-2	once	TGCGCCAGCAGCTTTGCCCCGGGACAGGGGTATGGCTACACCTTC	CASSFAPGQGYGYTF
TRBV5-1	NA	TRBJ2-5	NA	TGCGCCAGTCAGCTTAGGGGGGAACAAGAGACCCAGTACTTC	CASQLRGEQETQYF
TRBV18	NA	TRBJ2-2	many	TGTGCCAGCTCAATCAGGGACCACGCCGGGGAGCTGTTTTTT	CASSIRDHAGELFF
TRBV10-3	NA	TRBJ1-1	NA	TGTGCCATCAGCGACCTCCAGAACACTGAAGCTTTCTTT	CAISDLQNTEAFF
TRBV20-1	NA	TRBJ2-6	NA	TGCAGTGCTCCGGGACAATACCTCTCTGGGGCCAACGTCCTGACTTTC	CSAPGQYLSGANVLTF
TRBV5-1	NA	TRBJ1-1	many	TGCGCCAGCAGCTTTTCTACCCGGAGCCCTGAAGCTTTCTTT	CASSFSTRSPEAFF
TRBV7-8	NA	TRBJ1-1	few	TGTGCCAGCAGCTTAGACGGCTTTACCACTGAAGCTTTCTTT	CASSLDGFTTEAFF
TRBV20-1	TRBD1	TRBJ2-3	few	TGCAGTGCAACCGATCCGGGACAGGGGAAGGATACGCAGTATTTT	CSATDPGQGKDTQYF
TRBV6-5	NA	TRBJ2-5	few	TGTGCCAGTGGACGGACGGAGACCCAGTACTTC	CASGRTETQYF
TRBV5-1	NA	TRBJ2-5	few	TGCGCCAGCAGCTTGCGTGGAGCCGAAGAGACCCAGTACTTC	CASSLRGAEETQYF
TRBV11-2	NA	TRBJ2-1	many	TGTGCCAGCAGCTTAGAGACAGGTCCTTACAATGAGCAGTTCTTC	CASSLETGPYNEQFF
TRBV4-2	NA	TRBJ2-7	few	TGTGCCAGCAGCCAAGAGGAGGGAAATTACGAGCAGTACTTC	CASSQEEGNYEQYF
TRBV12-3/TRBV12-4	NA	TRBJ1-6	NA	TGTGCCAGCAGTCCCCGGGAGGCACCCCTCCACTTT	CASSPREAPLHF
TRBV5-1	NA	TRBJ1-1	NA	TGCGCCAGCAGCTTGGACCACAGAGCCCTGGGCACTGAAGCTTTCTTT	CASSLDHRALGTEAFF
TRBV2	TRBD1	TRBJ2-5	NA	TGTGCCAGCAGTTTAACTCTGACAGGGGGAGGGGAGACCCAGTACTTC	CASSLTLTGGGETQYF
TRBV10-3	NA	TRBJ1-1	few	TGTGCCATCAGTGAGTCTCACAGCCTTGAAGCTTTCTTT	CAISESHSLEAFF
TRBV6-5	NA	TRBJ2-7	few	TGTGCCAGCAGTAACGACCCGCAGGGAAGCGAGCAGTACTTC	CASSNDPQGSEQYF
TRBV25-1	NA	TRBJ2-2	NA	TGTGCCAGCAGCGCCGGGACGGCGGGTTGGAACACCGGGGAGCTGTTTTTT	CASSAGTAGWNTGELFF
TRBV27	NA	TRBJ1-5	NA	TGTGCCAGCGGCGGGGGGGCAGCGTTCACCATAGGAGATCAGCCCCAGCATTTT	CASGGGAAFTIGDQPQHF
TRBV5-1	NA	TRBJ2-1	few	TGCGCCAGCAGCTTGGCTGCCAGGACCAATGAGCAGTTCTTC	CASSLAARTNEQFF
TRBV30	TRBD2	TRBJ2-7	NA	TGTGCCTGGAAAGCGGGACTCTCCTACGAGCAGTACTTC	CAWKAGLSYEQYF